These T cell receptor beta chains were read from a single sample in a study of T-cell reconstitution after alpha-beta-depleted transplantation in children. TCRdb re-called the PCR reads through MiXCR, storing one row per CDR3 protein. Of 600,000 to 800,000 distinct CDR3 sequences listed, around 14% were seen once; the top ten hold 0.79%. The sample consisted of PBMCs, taken before TCRalphabeta/CD19-depleted stem cell transplant. The receptors stem from a girl between 2 and 10 years old with congenital amegakaryocytic thrombocytopenia, due to receive a stem cell transplant. The CDR3 runs from the conserved cysteine through the conserved F or W. The order of the fields is clone size, V gene, J gene, D gene, CDR3 DNA, CDR3 protein. D genes are given only for firm matches. Clone size is shown for a subset of rows, as once, few, many or a class of expanded clone.

>.|TRBV20-1|TRBJ2-1|TRBD2
TGCAGTGCTATCAGCGGGAGGACGTACAATGAGCAGTTCTTC
CSAISGRTYNEQFF
>few|TRBV6-2/TRBV6-3|TRBJ2-2|.
TGTGCCAGCAGTTCCCCCGGTGGGGTAACCGGGGAGCTGTTTTTT
CASSSPGGVTGELFF
>many|TRBV20-1|TRBJ2-5|.
TGCAGTGCTAGCTCGAGGGAGACCCAGTACTTC
CSASSRETQYF
>.|TRBV20-1|TRBJ2-2|TRBD1
TGCAGTGCTAGAGAGGGGGACAGGAACACCGGGGAGCTGTTTTTT
CSAREGDRNTGELFF
>many|TRBV20-1|TRBJ2-3|TRBD2
TGCAGTGCTAGGCCTAGCGGGACTAGCACAGATACGCAGTATTTT
CSARPSGTSTDTQYF
>.|TRBV12-3/TRBV12-4|TRBJ2-7|.
TGTGCCAGCAGTTTGAGCAGGGAATACGAGCAGTACTTC
CASSLSREYEQYF
>few|TRBV19|TRBJ2-1|TRBD2
TGTGCCACAGGACTAGCGGGAGGATCCAGCGATTACAATGAGCAGTTCTTC
CATGLAGGSSDYNEQFF
>few|TRBV4-1|TRBJ2-1|TRBD2
TGCGCCAGCAGCTATAAGCCGGTAGCGGGAAATGAGCAGTTCTTC
CASSYKPVAGNEQFF
>many|TRBV4-1|TRBJ2-7|.
TGCGCCAGCAGCCATTTAAGTGAGGGTACCGAGCAGTACTTC
CASSHLSEGTEQYF
>few|TRBV11-2|TRBJ2-3|.
TGTGCCAGCAGTGATGAGGGAAACAGCACAGATACGCAGTATTTT
CASSDEGNSTDTQYF
>.|TRBV20-1|TRBJ2-1|TRBD2
TGCAGCGGGGGACTAGGAGGCTCTCCAAGCAATGAGCAGTTCTTC
CSGGLGGSPSNEQFF
>many|TRBV7-2|TRBJ2-3|TRBD2
TGTGCCAGCAGCACCGTGACTAGCGACGCAGATACGCAGTATTTT
CASSTVTSDADTQYF
>.|TRBV15|TRBJ2-1|.
TGTGCCACCAGCGGTGGTGGAGCGGTACAGAATAATGAGCAGTTCTTC
CATSGGGAVQNNEQFF
>many|TRBV28|TRBJ1-1|.
TGTGCCAGCAGCCTTATAGGCCTCACTGAAGCTTTCTTT
CASSLIGLTEAFF
>few|TRBV5-1|TRBJ1-6|.
TGCGCCAGCAGGGACCTTCAAAATTCACCCCTCCACTTT
CASRDLQNSPLHF
>many|TRBV18|TRBJ1-1|.
TGTGCCAGCTCACCCCGGGAAGGCACTGAAGCTTTCTTT
CASSPREGTEAFF
>.|TRBV4-1|TRBJ2-2|.
TGCGCCAGCAGCCAGTCGACTAGTCCCTACACCGGGGAGCTGTTTTTT
CASSQSTSPYTGELFF
>many|TRBV24-1|TRBJ2-3|.
TGTGCCACCGCGAAGGAAGGCACAGATACGCAGTATTTT
CATAKEGTDTQYF
>many|TRBV20-1|TRBJ1-1|.
TGCAGTGCTAGAGATCTGGGGCATTACGGCACTGAAGCTTTCTTT
CSARDLGHYGTEAFF
>.|TRBV20-1|TRBJ2-7|TRBD2
TGCAGTGCTAGAGATGCGGGAGATTGGGCCTACGAGCAGTACTTC
CSARDAGDWAYEQYF
>.|TRBV20-1|TRBJ2-7|.
TGCAGTGCAGGGACTGTAGGTGGTTACGAGCAGTACTTC
CSAGTVGGYEQYF
>.|TRBV7-8|TRBJ2-3|.
TGTGCCGTTAAGGTCCCGGGAGATACGCAGTATTTT
CAVKVPGDTQYF
>few|TRBV11-2|TRBJ1-3|.
TGTGCCAGCAGCTTTGTACTTAGCTCTGGAAACACCATATATTTT
CASSFVLSSGNTIYF
>many|TRBV29-1|TRBJ1-1|.
TGCAGCGTTGCTGGGGCCCTTGGGACTGAAGCTTTCTTT
CSVAGALGTEAFF
>.|TRBV29-1|TRBJ1-1|.
TGCAGCGTCAGGTTGAACACTGAAGCTTTCTTT
CSVRLNTEAFF
>.|TRBV7-9|TRBJ1-6|.
TGTGCCAGCAGCTACGGACAGCCCCTACCCCTCCACTTT
CASSYGQPLPLHF
>many|TRBV10-3|TRBJ1-4|.
TGTGCCATCAGTGAGTTCGCGGACGGCGGTGCTAGCATACTTTTTTTT
CAISEFADGGASILFF
>few|TRBV5-4|TRBJ2-3|TRBD2
TGTGCCAGCAGCCTCAGGACTAGCGGGAGAACAGATACGCAGTATTTT
CASSLRTSGRTDTQYF
>.|TRBV5-1|TRBJ2-1|TRBD2
TGCGCCAGCAGCTTGGCTCTTATAGCGGGCAGCTCCTACAATGAGCAGTTCTTC
CASSLALIAGSSYNEQFF
>many|TRBV27|TRBJ2-7|.
TGTGCCAGCCGAGGTCGGGTCACGCAGTACTTC
CASRGRVTQYF
>.|TRBV29-1|TRBJ2-1|.
TGCAGCGGCGGACGGCTAAGGGATGAGCAGTTCTTC
CSGGRLRDEQFF
>many|TRBV7-8|TRBJ2-2|.
TGTGCCAGCAGCTTAGAGAGGGCCCTCCTAACCGGGGAGCTGTTTTTT
CASSLERALLTGELFF
>many|TRBV5-1|TRBJ2-1|.
TGCGCCAGCAGCTTGGGGCCCGGTAGCTCCTACAATGAGCAGTTCTTC
CASSLGPGSSYNEQFF
>few|TRBV4-1|TRBJ2-2|TRBD2
TGCGCCAGCAGCCAAGATTCGCCTAGCGGGACCACTAACACCGGGGAGCTGTTTTTT
CASSQDSPSGTTNTGELFF
>.|TRBV4-1|TRBJ2-1|.
TGCGCCAGCAGTTTCTCAGGAGGAGCCTACAATGAGCAGTTCTTC
CASSFSGGAYNEQFF
>few|TRBV5-1|TRBJ1-2|.
TGCGCCAGCAGCGTGGGGACTCGCGCGAACGGCTACACCTTC
CASSVGTRANGYTF
>.|TRBV5-1|TRBJ2-5|TRBD2
TGCGCCAGCAGCTCGGCAAGCGGGGGAGAGACCCAGTACTTC
CASSSASGGETQYF
>many|TRBV29-1|TRBJ2-1|.
TGCAGCGTTGAAGATCGTGGCAGGCCAAGCTCCTACAATGAGCAGTTCTTC
CSVEDRGRPSSYNEQFF
>.|TRBV5-1|TRBJ2-2|.
TGCGCCAGCAGCACTGCTTTGGGAGCCGGGGAGCTGTTTTTT
CASSTALGAGELFF
>.|TRBV5-1|TRBJ2-7|.
TGCGCCAGGCCGGGACCCCAGTACTTC
CARPGPQYF
>few|TRBV7-9|TRBJ2-1|.
TGTGCCAGCAGCATAGCCCTAGGGGGTGAGCAGTTCTTC
CASSIALGGEQFF
>.|TRBV11-2|TRBJ2-1|TRBD1
TGTGCCAGCAGCTTAGATCCGGGACAGATTACCTACAATGAGCAGTTCTTC
CASSLDPGQITYNEQFF
>.|TRBV11-2|TRBJ1-4|TRBD1
TGTGCCAGCAGCCGGGACAGGCGCGAAAAACTGTTTTTT
CASSRDRREKLFF
>many|TRBV20-1|TRBJ2-1|.
TGCAGTGCTCGGGCACCCCAGAGCAATGAGCAGTTCTTC
CSARAPQSNEQFF
>many|TRBV29-1|TRBJ2-1|.
TGCAGCGTTGAAGGCAGGCGGGGTGGATTCAATGAGCAGTTCTTC
CSVEGRRGGFNEQFF
>many|TRBV5-1|TRBJ2-1|TRBD1
TGCGCCAGCAGCAACCCTGGGACAGGAGAAGGGGTCTTC
CASSNPGTGEGVF
>many|TRBV4-1|TRBJ1-5|.
TGCGCCAGCAGCCAAGAGACGTCTCAGCCCCAGCATTTT
CASSQETSQPQHF
>many|TRBV10-3|TRBJ2-4|.
TGTGCCATCAGTGAGTCCAGGGGCCCCCAAAACATTCAGTACTTC
CAISESRGPQNIQYF
>.|TRBV20-1|TRBJ2-1|.
TGCAGTGCTAGAGATCTGGAGGGGCGAGAGCAGTTCTTC
CSARDLEGREQFF
>.|TRBV20-1|TRBJ2-1|.
TGCAGTGCTAGAATCGAGCGGGTGTACAATGAGCAGTTCTTC
CSARIERVYNEQFF
>.|TRBV20-1|TRBJ2-1|TRBD2
TGCAGTGCTACTAGCGGGAGCCAATCCTACAATGAGCAGTTCTTC
CSATSGSQSYNEQFF
>.|TRBV12-3/TRBV12-4|TRBJ1-6|TRBD1
TGTGCCAGCAGTCTGGGACAGCGTTATAATTCACCCCTCCACTTT
CASSLGQRYNSPLHF
>.|TRBV4-1|TRBJ2-1|.
TGCGCCAGCAGCCGGCCAGACTCACAATCCTACAATGAGCAGTTCTTC
CASSRPDSQSYNEQFF
>many|TRBV6-5|TRBJ2-7|.
TGTGCCAGCAGTTACGGGGGTGCCGAGCAGTACTTC
CASSYGGAEQYF
>.|TRBV7-3|TRBJ1-2|TRBD1
TGTGCCAGCAGCTCCAACCCAGGGGGCCATGGCTACACCTTC
CASSSNPGGHGYTF